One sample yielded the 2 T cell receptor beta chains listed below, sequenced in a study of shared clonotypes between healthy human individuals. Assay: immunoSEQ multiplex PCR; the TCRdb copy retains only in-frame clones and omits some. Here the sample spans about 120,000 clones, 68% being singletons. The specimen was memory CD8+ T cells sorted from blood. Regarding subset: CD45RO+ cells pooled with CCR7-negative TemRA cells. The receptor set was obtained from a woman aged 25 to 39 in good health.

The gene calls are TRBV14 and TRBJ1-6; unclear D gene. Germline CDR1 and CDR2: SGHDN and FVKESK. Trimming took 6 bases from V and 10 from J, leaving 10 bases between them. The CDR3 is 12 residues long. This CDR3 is CASSQYESPLHF. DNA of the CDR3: TGTGCCAGCAGTCAATATGAATCACCCCTCCACTTT.

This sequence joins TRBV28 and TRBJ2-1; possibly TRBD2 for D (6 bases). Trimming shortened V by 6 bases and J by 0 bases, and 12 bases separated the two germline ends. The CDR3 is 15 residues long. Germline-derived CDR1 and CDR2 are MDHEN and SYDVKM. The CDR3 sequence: CASRWDSSSYNEQFF. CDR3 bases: TGTGCCAGCAGATGGGACTCGAGCTCCTACAATGAGCAGTTCTTC.